Sequencing of this T cell receptor (beta chain) was carried out in a study of cytomegalovirus exposure and HLA in healthy donors. Likely unrecorded immune exposures existed in these nominally healthy donors. Primers included in the PCR were 60 Vbeta and 13 Jbeta primers. Repertoires were generated with immunoSEQ multiplex PCR, while TCRdb's copy carries only in-frame clones and drops some. Of about 140,000 clones listed, 70% to 80% are singletons. Turning to this clone: Its specificity is unknown.

The V gene's germline CDR1 is MNHEY and CDR2 SMNVEV (reference sequence). The germline V and J ends were trimmed by 4 bases and 6 bases, with 12 bases remaining between them. The CDR3 runs 13 residues. Study outcomes and limitations: Later on, a genetic analysis was performed. It linked a missense variant in DCLRE1C with V- and J-gene trimming of TCR beta. Published work reported that the classifier diagnosed cytomegalovirus status with high specificity and sensitivity.

The sequenced sample consisted of PBMCs. This receptor was taken from a woman between 45 and 65 years old in good health and CMV-seropositive. The genes are TRBV27 and TRBJ1-1, with D possibly TRBD1 on 6 matching bases. This CDR3 is CASSSLQGSEAFF. For the CDR3, the DNA is TGTGCCAGCAGTTCATTACAGGGTTCTGAAGCTTTCTTT.